The clone carrying this TCR beta chain was counted a few times. The V end was cut by 0 bases, the J end by 2 bases, with 13 bases between. CDR3 length: 16 residues. The V gene's germline CDR1 is SGHRS and CDR2 YFSETQ. This entry is derived from a study of read filtering for tumor transcriptome and immune sequencing. For the study at large: Mean patient age was roughly 61 years, range roughly 45 to 80; around 17 male, roughly 14 female.

From approximately 430 ng of RNA, a library with molecular barcoded alpha/delta and beta/gamma adaptors was made. TCRdb re-analysed the reads in MiXCR, keeping a single row per CDR3 protein. The sample comprises about 86,000 distinct CDR3 sequences, approximately 13% of which are singletons, and just under 15% rests with the top ten. This chain links TRBV5-1 with TRBJ2-3; D is ambiguous. The receptor was isolated from a donor aged 40 or over with multiple myeloma. The specimen was a population of CD138-negative cells sorted from bone marrow. The CDR3 nucleotides are TGCGCCAGCAGCTTGGCAGGCGGCGGAGTCACAGATACGCAGTATTTT. Protein: CASSLAGGGVTDTQYF.